This TCR beta chain was profiled in a study of blood T cell repertoires in COVID-19. On the study more broadly: Sites across the United States, Italy and Spain contributed samples from acute and convalescent COVID-19. PBMCs, B-cell-depleted T cells, or T cells provided the cDNA or gDNA that made up the material.

The CDR3 contains 16 residues. V lost 4 bases and J lost 1, with 13 bases in between. Per germline, CDR1 LNHDA and CDR2 SQIVND (reference sequence). Source study methods: Reference gene primer amplification gave estimated nucleated cell counts. Assay used: immunoSEQ multiplex PCR; TCRdb lists only in-frame clones, some missing. That table furnishes V, J and clone size, whereas the DNA furnished D and trimming. The table has fewer than 200,000 clones, under 85% seen once. This TCR was recovered from a woman aged 80 or over with acute or convalescent COVID-19. This chain links TRBV19 with TRBJ2-2; D call uncertain. The sequenced material came from peripheral blood. The CDR3 region is CASSRAGPRNTGELFF. CDR3 DNA: TGTGCCAGTAGTAGGGCAGGCCCGCGGAACACCGGGGAGCTGTTTTTT. Variable domain in full (rest from reference TRBV19 and TRBJ2-2): DGGITQSPKYLFRKEGQNVTLSCEQNLNHDAMYWYRQDPGQGLRLIYYSQIVNDFQKGDIAEGYSVSREKKESFPLTVTSAQKNPTAFYLCASSRAGPRNTGELFFGEGSRLTVL.